One sample yielded the 14 T cell receptor beta chains listed below, sequenced in a study of cytotoxic CD8 clonotypes in ibrutinib-treated CLL. Sequencing used immunoSEQ multiplex PCR; TCRdb keeps in-frame clones, though not all of them. Of some 80,000 clones in the sample, roughly 77% were seen once. Here the sequenced sample was PBMCs, taken after 12 months of ibrutinib treatment. These receptors were collected from a human donor with chronic lymphocytic leukemia.

This clone was counted only a few times. The DNA of the CDR3 is TGTGCCAGCTCACCCGTCGGGAGTCGGGGCAATGAGCAGTTCTTC. Its translation: CASSPVGSRGNEQFF. The J gene is TRBJ2-1, the V gene TRBV18; TRBD2 is a possible D gene (6 bases). CDR1 and CDR2 (germline): KGHSH, LQKENI. The CDR3 runs 15 residues. V was cut by 3 bases and J by 6 bases, with 15 bases left in between. The variable domain in full, completed from reference TRBV18 and TRBJ2-1, reads NAGVMQNPRHLVRRRGQEARLRCSPMKGHSHVYWYRQLPEEGLKFMVYLQKENIIDESGMPKERFSAEFPKEGPSILRIQQVVRGDSAAYFCASSPVGSRGNEQFFGPGTRLTVL.

This clone was counted a few times. V and J are TRBV29-1 and TRBJ1-5; D is perhaps TRBD1 (5 bases). The CDR3 extends over 12 amino acids. The V gene lost 4 bases and the J gene lost 4 bases, with 8 bases spanning the gap. The germline CDR1 and CDR2 sequences are SQVTM and ANQGSEA. CDR3 sequence: CSVGGPNQPQHF. The DNA for the CDR3 is TGCAGCGTTGGGGGACCAAATCAGCCCCAGCATTTT.

The chain links TRBV19 to TRBJ2-2; D not certain. Germline values: CDR1 LNHDA, CDR2 SQIVND (reference sequence). The CDR3 runs 15 residues. Deletions cut 7 bases from V and 0 bases from J, with 12 bases between. CDR3 DNA sequence: TGTGCCAGTACCCCGTATGGCCCGAACACCGGGGAGCTGTTTTTT. Translated: CASTPYGPNTGELFF.

This sequence joins TRBV4-3 and TRBJ1-1; D is possibly TRBD1 (6 bases). Per the germline V gene, CDR1 is LGHNA and CDR2 is YSLEER. Trimming stripped 1 base from V and 1 base from J, with 16 bases between. CDR3 length equals 17 residues. The CDR3 sequence: CASSQGPWTAGNTEAFF. The CDR3 nucleotides are TGCGCCAGCAGCCAAGGCCCTTGGACAGCGGGGAACACTGAAGCTTTCTTT.

V usage is TRBV29-1 and J usage is TRBJ1-2, with 7 bases fitting TRBD1. This CDR3 region has 14 residues. CDR1 and CDR2 from the germline V gene are SQVTM and ANQGSEA. V shed 4 bases, J shed 7 bases, and the junction held 12 bases outside the gene matches. The CDR3 DNA reads as TGCAGCGTTGGCCCACAGGGGCTACCGGGTGGCTACACCTTC. Translation gives CSVGPQGLPGGYTF.

The chain combines TRBV10-3 with TRBJ1-2; tentative D call: TRBD1 (6 bases). The V end lost 0 bases, the J end lost 8 bases, and 13 bases lay between the germline ends. Germline CDR1 reads ENHRY; CDR2 reads SYGVKD. The CDR3 totals 14 residues. This chain's CDR3 is CAISESTRTAGYTF. CDR3 bases: TGTGCCATCAGTGAGTCGACTCGGACAGCAGGCTACACCTTC.

J is TRBJ2-2 and V is TRBV9, with D unclear. Trimming shortened V by 0 bases and J by 6 bases, and 12 bases separated the two germline ends. The CDR3 totals 15 residues. Germline CDR1 is SGDLS and CDR2 is YYNGEE. The CDR3 loop reads CASSVDPSGAGELFF. In DNA form, the CDR3 reads TGTGCCAGCAGCGTAGATCCAAGTGGGGCCGGGGAGCTGTTTTTT.

The J gene is TRBJ1-5, the V gene TRBV7-8, with D unresolved. CDR1 SGHVS and CDR2 FQNEAQ come from the germline V gene. The germline V and J ends were trimmed by 1 base and 2 bases, with 12 bases remaining between them. The CDR3 loop spans 16 amino acids. The CDR3 loop is CASSLGRAGGNQPQHF. The CDR3 DNA reads TGTGCCAGCAGCTTAGGTCGGGCGGGTGGCAATCAGCCCCAGCATTTT.

The rearrangement links TRBV28 to TRBJ2-3; D remains unclear. Trimming removed 5 bases from V and 4 bases from J, with 13 bases in between. CDR1 MDHEN and CDR2 SYDVKM come from the germline V gene. The CDR3 runs 14 residues. In nucleotides, the CDR3 is TGTGCCAGCAGTCCCGACTCAGTGGCAGATACGCAGTATTTT. Translated: CASSPDSVADTQYF.

This clone was detected a few times. The V and J genes are TRBV7-9 and TRBJ1-3; no firm D call. The germline CDR1 and CDR2 sequences are SEHNR and FQNEAQ (reference sequence). The V gene lost 1 base and the J gene lost 0 bases, with 4 bases spanning the gap. There are 14 residues in the CDR3. CDR3 nucleotide sequence: TGTGCCAGCAGCTTAGGGGGCTCTGGAAACACCATATATTTT. It yields the protein CASSLGGSGNTIYF.

The V gene is TRBV6-1, the J gene TRBJ2-5; a weak D match, TRBD1 (5 bases). The germline CDR1 and CDR2 sequences are MNHNS and SASEGT. This CDR3 has 11 amino acids. With 5 bases removed from V and 7 bases from J, the gap between germline ends came to 8 bases. CDR3 nucleotide sequence: TGTGCCAGCAGTAGGCAGGGGACCCAGTACTTC. As protein: CASSRQGTQYF.

This rearrangement joins TRBV28 to TRBJ1-2; D is perhaps TRBD1 (6 bases). There are 13 residues in the CDR3. Looked up from germline, CDR1 is MDHEN and CDR2 is SYDVKM. V was trimmed by 6 bases and J by 3 bases, leaving 11 bases between them. CDR3 coding DNA: TGTGCCAGCAGGGAGGGGGTGGACTATGGCTACACCTTC. Translating it yields CASREGVDYGYTF.

V usage is TRBV28 and J usage is TRBJ2-5; no firm D call. The CDR3 has 11 residues. V lost 7 bases to trimming and J lost 5 bases, with 8 bases between them. The germline gives CDR1 MDHEN, CDR2 SYDVKM. The CDR3 loop is CASTRYETQYF. For the CDR3, the DNA is TGTGCCAGCACGAGGTATGAGACCCAGTACTTC.

This clone was observed a single time. The chain is built from TRBV18 and TRBJ1-1; weak D call: TRBD1 (5 bases). This CDR3 region has 15 residues. CDR1 is KGHSH, CDR2 LQKENI, per germline. Trimming took off 0 bases at V and 4 bases at J, with 12 bases between the two ends. DNA of the CDR3: TGTGCCAGCTCACCACCTTCCCCGGGGGGCACTGAAGCTTTCTTT. Its translation: CASSPPSPGGTEAFF.